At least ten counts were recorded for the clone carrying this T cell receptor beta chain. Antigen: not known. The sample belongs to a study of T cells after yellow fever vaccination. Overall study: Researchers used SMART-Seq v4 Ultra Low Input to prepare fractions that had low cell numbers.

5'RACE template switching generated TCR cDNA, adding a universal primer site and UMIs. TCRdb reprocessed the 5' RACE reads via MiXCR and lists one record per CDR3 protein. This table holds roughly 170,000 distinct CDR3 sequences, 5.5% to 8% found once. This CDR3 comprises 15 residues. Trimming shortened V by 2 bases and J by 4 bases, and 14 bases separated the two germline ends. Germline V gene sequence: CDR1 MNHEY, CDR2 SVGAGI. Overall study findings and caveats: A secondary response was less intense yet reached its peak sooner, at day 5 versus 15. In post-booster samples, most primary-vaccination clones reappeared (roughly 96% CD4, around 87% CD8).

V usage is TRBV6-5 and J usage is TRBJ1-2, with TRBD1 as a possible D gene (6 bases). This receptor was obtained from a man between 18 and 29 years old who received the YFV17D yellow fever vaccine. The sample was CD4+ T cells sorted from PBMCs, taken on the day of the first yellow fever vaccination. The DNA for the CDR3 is TGTGCCAGCAGTTACCGCGGGGGCAGGGGCTATGGCTACACCTTC. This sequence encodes CASSYRGGRGYGYTF.